The clone carrying this TCR beta chain was counted at least ten times. What it binds is not known. Trimming removed 0 bases from V and 1 base from J, with 10 bases in between. Germline V gene sequence: CDR1 SGHRS, CDR2 YFSETQ. There are 15 residues in the CDR3. The entry originates in a study of CD8 T cells in ankylosing spondylitis. Study results and limitations: Researchers report that disease-linked clones proved CD8+ and relatively rare in peripheral blood. Ankylosing spondylitis blood appeared to be characterized by a TCR beta motif of eight highly homologous variants. From matched ankylosing spondylitis synovial fluid, disease-linked clones were reportedly recovered at significantly enriched levels.

TCRdb reprocessed the 5' RACE reads with MiXCR, giving one entry per CDR3 protein. The sample consists of roughly 150,000 distinct CDR3 sequences, 5.5% to 7.5% of them appearing once. The rearrangement uses TRBV5-1 and TRBJ1-1; D gene ambiguous. Sequencing was done on a sample of blood, either unsorted or a sorted T cell fraction (not recorded which). The TCR sequence derives from a female donor with ankylosing spondylitis or in good health (not recorded which). CDR3 nucleotide sequence: TGCGCCAGCAGCTTGGAAGACCAAGGGAACACTGAAGCTTTCTTT. As protein: CASSLEDQGNTEAFF.